These 22 T cell receptor beta chains came from one sample sequenced in a study of T-cell reconstitution after alpha-beta-depleted transplantation in children. Using unique molecular identifiers, the investigators prepared the TCRbeta library. A single record per CDR3 protein comes from TCRdb applying MiXCR to the PCR reads. The repertoire holds around 71,000 distinct CDR3 sequences, with 7.3% as singletons. The sequencing here drew on PBMCs from the stem cell graft donor, taken from the stem cell graft. These receptors were obtained from a human donor who donated a stem cell graft to a child with acute lymphoblastic leukemia.

This clonotype has ten or more counts. The rearrangement joins TRBV4-2 to TRBJ2-2; 13 nucleotides agree with TRBD2. Looked up from germline, CDR1 is LGHNA and CDR2 is YNFKEQ. V was clipped by 4 bases and J by 4 bases; unmatched bases: 12. This CDR3 spans 19 amino acids. The CDR3 nucleotides read TGTGCCAGCAGCCCCCAGGGACTAGCGGGGCGGCCTTTCACCGGGGAGCTGTTTTTT. Its translation is CASSPQGLAGRPFTGELFF.

This clonotype was counted at least ten times. The gene calls are TRBV7-3 and TRBJ1-6; 9 nucleotides agree with TRBD1. After removal of 3 bases from V and 7 bases from J, the junction contained 7 bases not matched to a gene. Germline-derived CDR1 and CDR2 are SGHTA and FQGTGA. The CDR3 is 16 amino acids. The CDR3 is CASSLGGQGQNSPLHF. In DNA form, the CDR3 reads TGTGCCAGCAGCTTGGGGGGACAGGGTCAAAATTCACCCCTCCACTTT. Variable domain in full (rest from reference TRBV7-3 and TRBJ1-6): GAGVSQTPSNKVTEKGKYVELRCDPISGHTALYWYRQSLGQGPEFLIYFQGTGAADDSGLPNDRFFAVRPEGSVSTLKIQRTERGDSAVYLCASSLGGQGQNSPLHFGNGTRLTVT.

This clonotype has only a few counts. DNA of the CDR3: TGCAGCGTTGTCGGGGCTAGCGGGAGAAATGAGCAGTTCTTC. This translates into CSVVGASGRNEQFF. The chain uses TRBV29-1 and TRBJ2-1, with TRBD2 matching over 10 bases. Per the germline V gene, CDR1 is SQVTM and CDR2 is ANQGSEA. V was pared by 4 bases and J by 7 bases, with 7 bases of the junction left unmatched. This CDR3 has 14 residues.

This clonotype was seen repeatedly, ten times or more. The chain links TRBV28 to TRBJ1-2, with 10 bases lining up with TRBD1. J was trimmed by 2 bases and V by 8 bases; bases with no gene match: 8. CDR3 size: 15 residues. CDR1 and CDR2 (germline): MDHEN, SYDVKM. The CDR3 nucleotides are TGTGCCAGCCAACCGGGACAGGGGAGAAACTATGGCTACACCTTC. This gives the protein CASQPGQGRNYGYTF.

This clonotype was counted at least ten times. Here the CDR3 reads CAFHRAGMNTEAFF. CDR3 in DNA: TGTGCCTTCCACAGGGCAGGCATGAACACTGAAGCTTTCTTT. This chain uses TRBV5-4 with TRBJ1-1, with D possibly matching TRBD1 (6 bases). Per germline, CDR1 SGHNT and CDR2 YYREEE (reference sequence). CDR3 length: 14 amino acids. Between the trimmed V and J ends, which lost 10 bases and 0 bases, there was a span of 16 bases. Filled out from reference TRBV5-4 and TRBJ1-1, the complete variable domain reads ETGVTQSPTHLIKTRGQQVTLRCSSQSGHNTVSWYQQALGQGPQFIFQYYREEENGRGNFPPRFSGLQFPNYSSELNVNALELDDSALYLCAFHRAGMNTEAFFGQGTRLTVV.

This chain joins TRBV6-5 and TRBJ2-7; D gene ambiguous. Germline CDR1 MNHEY, CDR2 SVGAGI. Trimming cost V 2 bases and J 5 bases, with 22 bases left between them. The CDR3 runs 17 residues. CDR3 nucleotide sequence: TGTGCCAGCAGTTACAAGGCATCGGTACAGTTTCTGGACGAGCAGTACTTC. Protein product: CASSYKASVQFLDEQYF.

In this sample, this clonotype turned up many times. The chain links TRBV5-1 to TRBJ2-7; 7 bases are shared with TRBD1. With V trimmed by 4 bases and J by 3 bases, 7 bases remained unmatched. CDR1 SGHRS and CDR2 YFSETQ come from the germline V gene. There are 14 residues in the CDR3. Here the CDR3 reads CASSGDSSLYEQYF. CDR3 DNA sequence: TGCGCCAGCAGCGGGGACAGTTCTCTCTACGAGCAGTACTTC.

The V call is TRBV25-1, the J call TRBJ2-5; no reliable D call. Germline V CDR1 and CDR2: MGHDK, SYGVNS. The V gene lost 1 base and the J gene lost 2 bases, with 14 bases spanning the gap. The CDR3 contains 16 residues. In DNA, the CDR3 is TGTGCCAGCAGTGAATTTGGCAGCGCCGTACAAGAGACCCAGTACTTC. Protein: CASSEFGSAVQETQYF.

This chain links TRBV11-2 with TRBJ2-1, with 13 bases fitting TRBD2. The germline gives CDR1 SGHAT, CDR2 FQNNGV. V lost 5 bases to trimming and J lost 0 bases; unmatched junction nucleotides: 10. The length of the CDR3 is 19 residues. CDR3 amino acids: CASSLSGTSGTSSYNEQFF. The CDR3 DNA sequence: TGTGCCAGCAGCCTTTCCGGGACTAGCGGGACCAGCTCCTACAATGAGCAGTTCTTC.

This clonotype was detected only a few times. One end of the junction is discordant with germline, which a read error may explain. J is TRBJ2-1 and V is TRBV7-3, with D unresolved. The CDR3 covers 13 residues. The germline CDR1 and CDR2 sequences are SGHTA and FQGTGA. The CDR3 is CASSPGPNNDQFF. CDR3 DNA sequence: TGTGCCAGCAGTCCAGGCCCTAACAATGATCAGTTCTTC.

The gene calls are TRBV15 and TRBJ2-7; the match to TRBD1 covers 7 bases. The CDR3 is 16 amino acids. Looked up from germline, CDR1 is LNHNV and CDR2 is YYDKDF (reference sequence). Trimming at V came to 0 bases and at J to 6 bases, leaving 11 bases not matched to a gene. The CDR3 DNA follows: TGTGCCACCAGCAGAGATTATCGACAGGGTGCACCCGAGCAGTACTTC. This encodes CATSRDYRQGAPEQYF.

This clonotype was counted between two and nine times. The chain couples TRBV4-3 to TRBJ2-7; no definite D call. Germline values: CDR1 LGHNA, CDR2 YSLEER. This CDR3 is 15 amino acids long. Between the trimmed V and J ends, which lost 0 bases and 0 bases, there was a span of 9 bases. This CDR3 reads CASSQDLGSSYEQYF. The CDR3 region has the DNA TGCGCCAGCAGCCAAGATCTAGGCAGCTCCTACGAGCAGTACTTC.

This clonotype came up many times. V is TRBV3-1 and J is TRBJ1-2, with 7 nucleotides matching TRBD1. CDR3 length equals 14 residues. Germline CDR1 reads LGHDT; CDR2 reads YNNKEL (reference sequence). V shed 4 bases, J shed 6 bases, and the junction held 8 bases outside the gene matches. CDR3 DNA sequence: TGTGCCAGCAGCCGTTTAGGTACAGGGGATGGCTACACCTTC. Encoded protein: CASSRLGTGDGYTF. Supplemented by reference TRBV3-1 and TRBJ1-2, the full variable domain reads DTAVSQTPKYLVTQMGNDKSIKCEQNLGHDTMYWYKQDSKKFLKIMFSYNNKELIINETVPNRFSPKSPDKAHLNLHINSLELGDSAVYFCASSRLGTGDGYTFGSGTRLTVV.

In this sample, this clonotype turned up a few times. The CDR3 loop is CAICSRAGGTSLAKNIQYF. As DNA, the CDR3 is TGTGCCATCTGTTCCCGGGCAGGGGGCACGTCCTTAGCCAAAAACATTCAGTACTTC. The chain couples TRBV2 to TRBJ2-4; the match to TRBD1 covers 8 bases. Germline V gene lookup returns CDR1 SNHLY and CDR2 FYNNEI. This CDR3 is built from 19 residues. The trim removed 10 bases at V and 0 bases at J, leaving 20 bases unmatched.

This clonotype was counted many times. The chain is built from TRBV7-4 and TRBJ2-7, with D perhaps TRBD1 (6 bases). This CDR3 has 11 amino acids. The V gene lost 10 bases and the J gene lost 1 base, with 8 bases spanning the gap. The germline gives CDR1 SGHVT, CDR2 SQSDAQ. The CDR3: CATQGSYEQYF. Here the CDR3 DNA reads TGTGCCACCCAGGGGTCCTACGAGCAGTACTTC.

This clonotype was counted a few times. The chain joins TRBV25-1 to TRBJ2-7; D is ambiguous. The CDR3 runs to 12 residues. Germline loops: CDR1 MGHDK, CDR2 SYGVNS. The V end lost 1 base, the J end lost 4 bases, and 5 bases lay between the germline ends. CDR3 loop: CASSESGYEQYF. CDR3 in DNA: TGTGCCAGCAGTGAATCCGGTTACGAGCAGTACTTC.

The table lists this clonotype with many counts. This chain joins TRBV4-3 and TRBJ1-2, with D perhaps matching TRBD1 (5 bases). The CDR3 sequence is 15 residues long. Trimming shortened V by 0 bases and J by 4 bases, and 12 bases separated the two germline ends. Germline V gene sequence: CDR1 LGHNA, CDR2 YSLEER. The CDR3 protein is CASSQDGRGGYGYTF. The CDR3 nucleotides are TGCGCCAGCAGCCAAGATGGGAGGGGTGGCTATGGCTACACCTTC.

At least ten counts were recorded for this clonotype. The chain recombines TRBV5-1 with TRBJ1-2, with TRBD1 matching 9 bases. The J segment lost 7 bases and the V segment lost 4 bases, leaving 8 bases of the junction unmatched. The CDR3 runs to 14 residues. Germline CDR1 and CDR2: SGHRS and YFSETQ. CDR3 coding DNA: TGCGCCAGCAGCCCGGGACAGGGAATAGGTGGCTACACCTTC. Its translation is CASSPGQGIGGYTF. Combining the CDR3 with reference TRBV5-1 and TRBJ1-2 gives the whole variable domain KAGVTQTPRYLIKTRGQQVTLSCSPISGHRSVSWYQQTPGQGLQFLFEYFSETQRNKGNFPGRFSGRQFSNSRSEMNVSTLELGDSALYLCASSPGQGIGGYTFGSGTRLTVV.

This clonotype was counted between two and nine times. The rearrangement uses TRBV9 and TRBJ2-2; no clear D gene. Trimming removed 6 bases at V and 2 bases at J, with 5 bases between. The CDR3 has 12 amino acids. CDR1 SGDLS and CDR2 YYNGEE come from the germline V gene. The CDR3 nucleotides are TGTGCCAGCAAGACTAACACCGGGGAGCTGTTTTTT. As protein: CASKTNTGELFF. Based on the CDR3 plus reference TRBV9 and TRBJ2-2, the full variable domain is DSGVTQTPKHLITATGQRVTLRCSPRSGDLSVYWYQQSLDQGLQFLIQYYNGEERAKGNILERFSAQQFPDLHSELNLSSLELGDSALYFCASKTNTGELFFGEGSRLTVL.

This clonotype was counted a few times. The J gene is TRBJ1-1, the V gene TRBV7-2, with D possibly being TRBD1 (6 bases). V gave up 5 bases and J gave up 1 base, with 14 bases separating them. Per germline, CDR1 SGHTA and CDR2 FQGNSA. This CDR3 is 15 amino acids long. CDR3 sequence (DNA): TGTGCCAGCAGCAGAGGGGGGGCGTCGAACACTGAAGCTTTCTTT. Translation gives CASSRGGASNTEAFF.

The rearrangement uses TRBV29-1 and TRBJ2-1; tentatively, D is TRBD1 (5 bases). Germline V gives CDR1 SQVTM, CDR2 ANQGSEA. V gave up 7 bases and J gave up 4 bases, with 17 bases separating them. The CDR3 covers 14 residues. The CDR3 sequence: CSATDIGRYNEQFF. Written as DNA, the CDR3 is TGCAGCGCCACGGACATCGGGCGTTACAATGAGCAGTTCTTC.

This clonotype was seen only a few times. V usage is TRBV28 and J usage is TRBJ2-1, with TRBD2 identical over 11 bases. The CDR3 extends over 17 amino acids. With V trimmed by 4 bases and J by 0 bases, 5 bases remained unmatched. CDR1 and CDR2 from the germline V gene are MDHEN and SYDVKM. CDR3 in DNA: TGTGCCAGCAGTTCCCTAGCGGGAGGCCTCTCCTACAATGAGCAGTTCTTC. This gives the protein CASSSLAGGLSYNEQFF.